This T cell receptor (beta chain) stems from a study of T cell responses to AZD1222 COVID-19 vaccine (dated by TCRdb to the early 2020s). The study in broad terms: AZD1222 recipients whose second dose came at about 4 weeks and those whose second dose came at about 12 weeks were combined into one group, since spike-specific TCR depth and breadth did not differ between the two schedules. TCR sequencing covered over 230 trial participants: about 210 given two doses of AZD1222 and about 26 given two doses of MenACWY control vaccine. Trial participants were enrolled by age into 18-55, 56-69 and 70-plus year subgroups, with roughly 160, 29 and 62 TCR-sequenced participants respectively.

Sequences KGHSH (CDR1) and LQKENI (CDR2) are obtained from the germline V gene. From its cysteine to its phenylalanine, the CDR3 spans 15 amino acids. Kept here is only the CDR3 DNA, which spans 45 bases and is read in frame from base 1. The germline ends are 13 bases apart after V is trimmed by 2 bases and J by 5 bases. This specimen's time point label, per the study, means: baseline before first vaccination. The vaccinee samples were drawn from two UK trials, COV001 and COV002, one of which was a single-blind randomized controlled phase 2/3 trial testing AZD1222 (ChAdOx1 nCoV-19) in healthy adults. For TCRbeta chain sequencing, PBMC samples from trial participants were taken at day 0 and at day 28 after the second dose. Points the paper makes about the study in general: Conclusions about previously exposed vaccinees are limited because only six or seven AZD1222 recipients were SARS-CoV-2 seropositive at baseline. Participants were mostly white British and included more females than males, and it was suggested by the authors that clonal diversity may have been underestimated. A significant rise in spike-specific TCR breadth and depth was observed after two AZD1222 doses relative to day 0 and relative to MenACWY recipients. Reportedly, almost half of the unique spike-specific TCRs recognized epitopes lying outside the regions that are mutated in the B.1.351 and B.1.1.7 variants. Because no day 14 peak-response samples were available, the repertoires could be characterized only after the peak T cell response. Vaccine-associated CD4 TCRs spanned the whole spike protein, with dominant responses in regions 160-218 and 743-854. In the small 56-69-year group, the increase in depth fell short of significance, most likely because of low power.

The CDR3 regions of human TCRbeta chains were subjected to immunosequencing. On the authors' methods: Repertoire TCRs were matched against a reference library of SARS-CoV-2-specific TCRs generated with the MIRA antigen-specificity platform. Breadth meant the fraction of unique TCRs that were SARS-CoV-2-associated, whereas depth meant the fraction of total T cells that were SARS-CoV-2-associated. Using the MIRA data, every spike-specific TCR was mapped to the spike region that the TCR reacted to and assigned to either a CD4 or a CD8 class. Log10-transformed breadth and depth values were compared by one-way ANOVA with Sidak's multiple comparisons tests. TCRdb carries this immuneACCESS record with in-frame sequences only. Its versions omit some clonotypes, under half of them owing to an unresolved V gene in the studies checked, with the rest unexplained. That table furnishes V, J and clone size, whereas the DNA furnished D and trimming. This sample gives roughly 100,000 clones in total; 90% of them show up just once. The top ten clonotypes cover about 5% of the sample.

With regard to this clone: What antigen it recognizes has not been identified. Base qualities are missing; no much larger clone stands one base away.

This sample comprised peripheral blood, obtained on day 0 of AZD1222 vaccination. The chain is encoded by TRBV18 joined to TRBJ2-1, with TRBD1 as a weak D call on 5 bases. The clonotype originates from an adult in good health. This receptor has the CDR3 CASSPNWGRNNEQFF. The DNA is as follows: TGTGCCAGCTCACCAAATTGGGGCAGGAACAATGAGCAGTTCTTC.